This T cell receptor (beta chain) derives from a study of shared clonotypes between healthy human individuals. Regarding the study as a whole: Relative to clonotypes present in all four donors, those not shared had lower generation probabilities.

Comments on this clone: Its antigen is undetermined.

Genomic DNA of every subset was divided equally among multiple immunoSEQ plates. Clones were read by immunoSEQ multiplex PCR, and TCRdb kept only the in-frame ones, dropping some. In the table there are about 2.1 million clones, 93% of which are singletons. The CDR3 length is 16 residues. V lost 6 bases, J lost 3 bases, and 12 bases stayed unmatched. Germline V lookup: CDR1 SNHLY, CDR2 FYNNEI. In the naive CD8 group, cells lacked CD45RO and were positively selected for CCR7, so terminally differentiated effector memory CD45RA+ cells were left out. The genes are TRBV2 and TRBJ1-2; 8 nucleotides match TRBD1. The sample comprised naive CD8+ T cells from PBMCs. This TCR derives from a man in his late teens or twenties in good health. Some clones in this sample may be carry-over from other donors' samples. CDR3 sequence (DNA): TGTGCCAGCAGCGAATTGACAGGGGATACGCACTATGGCTACACCTTC. Translation gives CASSELTGDTHYGYTF.